These T cell receptor beta chains were read from a single sample in a study of blood T cell repertoires in COVID-19. The method was immunoSEQ multiplex PCR; TCRdb's version includes in-frame clones alone and lacks a portion of them. Here the sample spans about 330,000 clones, 80% to 95% being singletons. Sequenced material: PBMCs or T cells enriched from blood (not recorded which). Every receptor here comes from a woman in her 30s who had recovered from COVID-19. Both conserved end residues are trimmed from each CDR3. D genes are given only for firm matches. Part of the rows lack a size; the others show once, few, many or a class for expanded clones.

TRBV7-9,-,-,TRBJ1-1,ASSLPRGGGDTEAF
TRBV7-2,-,-,TRBJ1-5,ASSLGLLQPQH
TRBV5-4,-,-,TRBJ1-2,ASSLQGRMSGYT
TRBV5-1,TRBD2,-,TRBJ2-3,ASSLAGSTDTQY
TRBV18,-,once,TRBJ1-4,ASSQGQLTTNEKLF
TRBV24-1,-,-,TRBJ2-3,ATSDSTGFRDTQY
TRBV10-3,TRBD1,-,TRBJ1-2,AISLGQSYGYT
TRBV28,-,once,TRBJ1-6,ASSFGGGTSYNSPLH
TRBV7-3,-,-,TRBJ2-3,ASSPTGTLTDTQY
TRBV5-1,TRBD2,once,TRBJ2-1,ASSLANLWTSGRRYNEQF
TRBV2,-,-,TRBJ2-1,ASSSTRDTTPWEQF
TRBV4-1,-,-,TRBJ2-7,ASSPLIFRYEQY
TRBV7-2,-,few,TRBJ1-3,ASSLGVLGAAGNTIY
TRBV5-6,-,once,TRBJ1-2,ASSLPDRANYGYT
TRBV28,-,-,TRBJ2-5,ASSLAGHLETQY
TRBV19,TRBD1,-,TRBJ1-1,ASSSGQGRSNTEAF
TRBV19,-,-,TRBJ1-5,ASRGRIQGSGQPQH
TRBV7-2,TRBD1,-,TRBJ1-6,ASSSTGTHSPLH
TRBV7-9,TRBD2,-,TRBJ2-7,ASSSLAGVGSAEQY
TRBV6-2/TRBV6-3,-,-,TRBJ1-1,ASSPRDGRLNTEAF
TRBV7-9,-,-,TRBJ1-1,ASSLRAEAF
TRBV7-2,-,-,TRBJ2-7,ASSFRTIVAEQY
TRBV14,-,-,TRBJ1-6,ASSRQGSSPLH
TRBV28,-,-,TRBJ2-5,ASTEGQETQY
TRBV18,TRBD2,-,TRBJ2-1,ASSPGRETYNEQF
TRBV24-1,TRBD1,-,TRBJ1-1,AVRDRDTEAF
TRBV12-3/TRBV12-4,-,-,TRBJ2-1,ASSRLVNEQF
TRBV5-1,-,once,TRBJ1-3,ASSSEAGNTIY
TRBV5-6,TRBD1,-,TRBJ2-5,ASSLPWDSQETQY
TRBV4-1,TRBD1,-,TRBJ1-2,ASSRRPPGGPVYGYT
TRBV5-8,TRBD2,-,TRBJ2-7,ASSPPIGLAGEGEQY
TRBV7-8,TRBD2,-,TRBJ2-2,ASSMTSGSTGELF
TRBV9,-,-,TRBJ1-2,ASSVDQGLNYGYT
TRBV28,-,-,TRBJ2-3,ASSLLDATQY
TRBV4-2,TRBD1,-,TRBJ1-1,ASAPDRVGTEAF